The 9 T cell receptor beta chains reported below all come from one sample, sequenced in a study of T cells in Graves' hyperthyroidism and ophthalmopathy. RNA transcripts gave rise to amplified TCR beta CDR3 regions. Researchers ran a first-round RT-PCR on the TCR CDR3 using the HTBI primer set. MiXCR was run by TCRdb on the multiplex PCR reads, yielding one entry per CDR3 protein. The sample has almost 600,000 distinct CDR3 sequences; about 15% are singletons. The sample taken for sequencing was blood. The source is a woman in her 30s with Graves' hyperthyroidism that later progressed to Graves' ophthalmopathy.

This clonotype was counted ten times or more. The chain links TRBV9 to TRBJ2-4, with D hard to call. The CDR3 sequence is 15 residues long. The germline V and J ends were trimmed by 4 bases and 8 bases, with 19 bases remaining between them. CDR1 SGDLS and CDR2 YYNGEE come from the germline V gene. This chain's CDR3 is CASSSEARFSDIQYF. CDR3 DNA sequence: TGTGCCAGCAGCTCTGAGGCTCGTTTTTCGGACATTCAGTACTTC.

This clonotype was recorded many times. The gene calls are TRBV3-1 and TRBJ2-1; 9 bases align to TRBD2. The trim removed 6 bases at V and 8 bases at J, leaving 8 bases unmatched. Germline assignment: CDR1 LGHDT and CDR2 YNNKEL (reference sequence). The CDR3 runs to 14 residues. CDR3: CASRLLSGSDEQFF. The CDR3 DNA follows: TGTGCCAGCAGACTCCTTAGCGGGAGCGATGAGCAGTTCTTC.

This clonotype was seen at least ten times. This chain uses TRBV12-3 or TRBV12-4 with TRBJ1-6; D not resolved. There are 20 residues in the CDR3. V lost 3 bases and J lost 7, with 28 bases in between. CDR3 protein: CASSFSGIYNGRPINSPLHF. CDR3 nucleotides: TGTGCCAGCAGTTTTAGTGGAATCTACAACGGACGACCGATAAATTCACCCCTCCACTTT.

This clonotype was detected ten times or more. The rearrangement joins TRBV20-1 to TRBJ1-3; no clear D gene. The CDR3 contains 13 residues. Looked up from germline, CDR1 is DFQATT and CDR2 is SNEGSKA (reference sequence). Trimming left V 7 bases short and J 0 bases short, with 10 bases between. CDR3 region: CSVTGSSGNTIYF. The CDR3 DNA is TGCAGTGTCACGGGGAGCTCTGGAAACACCATATATTTT.

This clonotype has a count of ten or more. The chain is built from TRBV2 and TRBJ2-7; TRBD1 agrees at 9 bases. Germline V lookup: CDR1 SNHLY, CDR2 FYNNEI. The CDR3 sequence is 12 residues long. V lost 8 bases and J lost 6; bases outside the gene matches: 5. The DNA for the CDR3 is TGTGCCAGCGAAGGACAGGGGAGCGAGCAGTACTTC. Protein sequence: CASEGQGSEQYF. Full variable domain (missing parts from reference TRBV2 and TRBJ2-7): EPEVTQTPSHQVTQMGQEVILRCVPISNHLYFYWYRQILGQKVEFLVSFYNNEISEKSEIFDDQFSVERPDGSNFTLKIRSTKLEDSAMYFCASEGQGSEQYFGPGTRLTVT.

In its sample, this clonotype was seen once. In this CDR3 the conserved last residue, phenylalanine or tryptophan, is missing, so a read error is likely. The chain links TRBV5-1 to TRBJ2-1; D is unclear. CDR1 SGHRS and CDR2 YFSETQ come from the germline V gene. The CDR3 is made up of 12 amino acids. Trimming removed 4 bases from V and 7 bases from J, with 9 bases in between. CDR3 amino acids: CASSKTRNEQFC. CDR3 sequence (DNA): TGCGCCAGCAGCAAGACCCGGAATGAGCAGTTCTGC.

This clonotype was seen at least ten times. The chain combines TRBV10-3 with TRBJ1-4; D is unresolved. Per the germline V gene, CDR1 is ENHRY and CDR2 is SYGVKD. The V end lost 4 bases, the J end lost 5 bases, and 5 bases lay between the germline ends. The CDR3 sequence is 12 residues long. The CDR3 loop reads CAISGGNEKLFF. The CDR3 DNA reads TGTGCCATCAGTGGGGGAAATGAAAAACTGTTTTTT.

This clonotype was counted ten times or more. The V and J genes are TRBV6-1 and TRBJ1-2; TRBD1 aligns across 7 bases. CDR3 length: 12 amino acids. The germline CDR1 and CDR2 sequences are MNHNS and SASEGT. V lost 7 bases to trimming and J lost 3 bases; unmatched junction nucleotides: 2. The CDR3 DNA sequence: TGTGCCAGCAAAGGGACAGACTATGGCTACACCTTC. The encoded protein is CASKGTDYGYTF.

This clonotype has a count of ten or more. The V and J genes are TRBV7-8 and TRBJ2-1; unclear D gene. Germline CDR1 and CDR2: SGHVS and FQNEAQ. This CDR3 is built from 11 residues. V was shortened by 5 bases and J by 5 bases, with 4 bases between the two germline ends. The CDR3 DNA is TGTGCCAGCAGCGAAGACAATGAGCAGTTCTTC. Its translation: CASSEDNEQFF.